These 16 T cell receptor beta chains originate from one sample sequenced in a study of T cells in women clearing cervical HPV infection. TCRdb keeps only in-frame clones here, not all; method: immunoSEQ multiplex PCR. The clone table shows approximately 34,000 clones, with the ten largest holding about 6.8%. The sequenced sample consisted of blood buffy coat. Receptors originate from a woman aged 18 to 75 with a cervical HPV16 infection that either progressed to CIN3+ or cleared (not recorded which).

As regards this clone: Read sequence stops 3 residues before the CDR3 end, and the germline J gene provides the missing end. The V call is TRBV7-8, the J call TRBJ2-7, with a weak D call TRBD1 (6 bases). Germline V CDR1 and CDR2: SGHVS, FQNEAQ. The V and J ends lost 3 bases and 4 bases respectively, with 10 bases between them. CDR3 size: 13 residues. Partial CDR3 DNA: TGTGCCAGCAGCTTCGACAGGTTATACGAG. Protein: CASSFDRLYE. Given in full, the CDR3 is CASSFDRLYEQYF.

Of note for this clone: The read terminates 3 residues ahead of where the CDR3 ends, so the germline J gene completes it. The chain has TRBV7-9 and TRBJ2-7; TRBD1 might be the D (6 bases). The V and J ends lost 4 bases and 3 bases respectively, with 13 bases between them. The CDR3 is made up of 14 amino acids. The germline CDR1 and CDR2 sequences are SEHNR and FQNEAQ (reference sequence). Partial CDR3 DNA: TGTGCCAGCAGCTCCTGGGACATCAACTACGAG. It encodes CASSSWDINYE. The entire CDR3 is CASSSWDINYEQYF.

CDR3 loop: CASSGRQGAQPQHF. CDR3 DNA, as far as it was read: TGCGCCAGCAGTGGAAGACAGGGGGCCCAGCCC. V gene TRBV10-1 combines with J gene TRBJ1-5; 10 positions match TRBD1. The read is 3 residues too short to cover the CDR3 end, so that end is filled in from the germline J gene. The germline CDR1 and CDR2 sequences are WNHNN and SYGVQD (reference sequence). The CDR3 is 14 amino acids. J lost 7 bases, V lost 4 bases, and 4 bases had no gene match.

Of note for this clone: The CDR3 goes on 3 residues after the read ends, and that part is filled in from the germline J gene. The V gene is TRBV7-6, the J gene TRBJ1-2, with 7 bases fitting TRBD1. Germline V gives CDR1 SGHVS, CDR2 FNYEAQ. This CDR3 spans 12 amino acids. The CDR3 loop is CASSWTGDDYTF. The covered CDR3 bases are TGTGCCAGCAGCTGGACAGGAGACGAC.

Regarding this clone: The read ends 3 residues early relative to the CDR3; the germline J gene fills the gap. This chain uses TRBV27 with TRBJ1-6, with 8 nucleotides matching TRBD1. This CDR3 is built from 14 residues. Trimming took 6 bases from V and 10 from J; bases not matched to a gene: 8. Germline V gene sequence: CDR1 MNHEY, CDR2 SMNVEV (reference sequence). The chain's CDR3 is CASREGTGRSPLHF. Incomplete CDR3 DNA: TGTGCCAGCAGAGAGGGGACAGGCCGATCACCC.

As to this clone: The read is 3 residues too short to cover the CDR3 end, so that end is filled in from the germline J gene. This chain uses TRBV7-9 with TRBJ1-1, with D possibly TRBD1 on 5 matching bases. The CDR3 extends over 15 amino acids. CDR1 and CDR2 from the germline V gene are SEHNR and FQNEAQ (reference sequence). Trimming shortened V by 3 bases and J by 4 bases, and 15 bases separated the two germline ends. Incomplete CDR3 DNA: TGTGCCAGCAGCTTGGGGCCAAACAAGGGCACTGAA. This sequence encodes CASSLGPNKGTE. The whole CDR3 reads CASSLGPNKGTEAFF.

In regard to this clone: The read halts 3 residues ahead of the CDR3 end, with the missing end drawn from the germline J gene. V gene TRBV7-9 combines with J gene TRBJ1-2, with D unclear. Germline V lookup: CDR1 SEHNR, CDR2 FQNEAQ (reference sequence). The CDR3 is 12 residues long. CDR3 protein: CASSLRSYDYTF. Incomplete CDR3 DNA: TGTGCCAGCAGCTTACGGTCTTACGAC.

The covered CDR3 bases are TGTGCCAGCAGCCCTAGGGGGAAAAATTCACCA. This gives the protein CASSPRGKNSP. The whole CDR3 sequence is CASSPRGKNSPLFF. The gene calls are TRBV5-6 and TRBJ1-4; D is perhaps TRBD1 (6 bases). The read stops 3 residues short of the end of the CDR3; the missing end is completed from the germline J gene. CDR3 length: 14 residues. Per the germline V gene, CDR1 is SGHDT and CDR2 is YYEEEE.

Concerning this clone: The sequence runs out 3 residues before the end of the CDR3; the remainder is reconstructed from the germline J gene. The chain is built from TRBV5-4 and TRBJ2-7; D remains ambiguous. The CDR3 is made up of 13 amino acids. The germline gives CDR1 SGHNT, CDR2 YYREEE (reference sequence). V lost 0 bases and J lost 4, with 8 bases in between. The CDR3 DNA, read in part, is TGTGCCAGCAGCTTGGCTGGCTGGTACGAG. This encodes CASSLAGWYE. The whole CDR3 protein reads CASSLAGWYEQYF.

Partial CDR3 DNA: TGTGCCAGTAGAAGGACTAGCGTAACAGATACG. Encoded protein: CASRRTSVTDT. The full CDR3 is CASRRTSVTDTQYF. The chain joins TRBV19 to TRBJ2-3, with 9 bases lining up with TRBD2. Read coverage stops 3 residues before the CDR3 terminus; the germline J gene supplies the remainder. CDR3 length equals 14 residues. Looked up from germline, CDR1 is LNHDA and CDR2 is SQIVND (reference sequence). V trimming: 6 bases; J trimming: 3 bases; junction bases outside the gene matches: 4.

About this clone: Read sequence stops 3 residues before the CDR3 end, and the germline J gene provides the missing end. The chain is built from TRBV23-1 and TRBJ1-5; 7 nucleotides align to TRBD1. TRBV23-1 is recorded as an ORF, its role being uncertain. J was trimmed by 7 bases and V by 2 bases; bases with no gene match: 5. The CDR3 is 14 residues long. Partial CDR3 DNA: TGCGCCAGCAGTCAAAACAGGGGAGTCCAGCCC. Protein sequence: CASSQNRGVQP. The whole CDR3 region reads CASSQNRGVQPQHF.

Worth noting for this clone: The junction does not match germline at one end; this may be a read error. The read ends 3 residues before the CDR3 terminus; that terminus is restored from the germline J gene. The chain uses TRBV6-2 or TRBV6-3 and TRBJ2-5; D possibly corresponds to TRBD2 (6 bases). There are 14 residues in the CDR3. Germline loops: CDR1 MNHEY, CDR2 SVGEGT. This CDR3 is CASSYSGRQETQYF. Partial CDR3 DNA: TGTGCCAGTAGTTATTCGGGGAGGCAAGAGACC.

With regard to this clone: The CDR3 end lies 3 residues beyond the end of the read and is filled in from the germline J gene. This chain links TRBV27 with TRBJ2-3, with TRBD2 matching 8 bases. The CDR3 loop spans 16 amino acids. Germline CDR1 reads MNHEY; CDR2 reads SMNVEV (reference sequence). V lost 4 bases and J lost 0; bases outside the gene matches: 6. The sequenced part of the CDR3 DNA is TGTGCCAGCAGTTCTACACTAGCGGAAAGCACAGATACG. Protein: CASSSTLAESTDT. The entire CDR3 protein is CASSSTLAESTDTQYF.

Of note for this clone: The read is 3 residues too short to cover the CDR3 end, so that end is filled in from the germline J gene. The chain uses TRBV19 and TRBJ2-7, with D maybe TRBD2 (7 bases). This CDR3 has 14 amino acids. V lost 3 bases and J lost 3, with 12 bases in between. CDR1 is LNHDA, CDR2 SQIVND, per germline (reference sequence). The part of the CDR3 DNA that was read is TGTGCCAGTAGTATTGGGGGGGGCGGCTACGAG. Its translation: CASSIGGGGYE. The whole CDR3 region reads CASSIGGGGYEQYF.

As concerns this clone: Sequence at one end of the junction differs from germline and may be a read error. With the read ending 3 residues before the CDR3 end, the germline J gene is used to fill in that end. The V gene is TRBV10-3, the J gene TRBJ1-3, with D perhaps matching TRBD1 (6 bases). CDR3 length: 11 amino acids. Per the germline V gene, CDR1 is ENHRY and CDR2 is SYGVKD. The CDR3 spells CAISDGDTIYF. The sequenced CDR3 bases are TGTGCCATCAGTGATGGGGACACA.

Details on this clone: The read terminates 3 residues ahead of where the CDR3 ends, so the germline J gene completes it. The chain joins TRBV20-1 to TRBJ2-7, with 12 bases aligning to TRBD2. V lost 3 bases, J lost 2 bases, and 8 bases stayed unmatched. Looked up from germline, CDR1 is DFQATT and CDR2 is SNEGSKA (reference sequence). The CDR3 is made up of 16 amino acids. CDR3: CSASGLAGGPAYEQYF. CDR3 DNA, as far as it was read: TGCAGTGCTAGCGGCCTAGCGGGAGGGCCCGCCTACGAG.